Listed here are 30 T cell receptor beta chains from one sample, sequenced in a study of blood T cell repertoires in COVID-19. The protocol was immunoSEQ multiplex PCR, while the TCRdb copy is restricted to in-frame clones and leaves out a portion. Here the sample spans fewer than 100,000 clones, 85% being singletons. Sample: peripheral blood. These receptors were collected from a man aged 55 to 69 with acute or convalescent COVID-19.

This chain links TRBV27 with TRBJ2-1, with 7 bases matching TRBD1. V was pared by 4 bases and J by 4 bases, with 4 bases of the junction left unmatched. Germline CDR1 and CDR2: MNHEY and SMNVEV (reference sequence). The CDR3 has 14 residues. CDR3 bases: TGTGCCAGCAGTTCCATGACAGGGTACAATGAGCAGTTCTTC. Protein sequence: CASSSMTGYNEQFF.

As concerns this clone: The sample holds other DNA sequences that translate to the same CDR3. The chain carries TRBV4-1 and TRBJ1-5, with no clear D. The germline V gene has CDR1 MGHRA and CDR2 YSYEKL. The CDR3 length is 16 residues. The V end was cut by 0 bases, the J end by 0 bases, with 9 bases between. Here the CDR3 DNA reads TGCGCCAGCAGCCAAGACCCCGGTAATAGCAATCAGCCCCAGCATTTT. Its translation: CASSQDPGNSNQPQHF.

The J gene is TRBJ1-6, the V gene TRBV28; D possibly corresponds to TRBD1 (5 bases). The ends were cut back, 4 bases at V and 2 bases at J, with 9 bases in the middle. Germline V gene data show CDR1 as MDHEN and CDR2 as SYDVKM. This CDR3 is built from 15 residues. CDR3 bases: TGTGCCAGCAGTTGGGGCAGCACCTATAATTCACCCCTCCACTTT. Translation: CASSWGSTYNSPLHF.

The chain employs TRBV6-1 and TRBJ2-5; D is possibly TRBD2 (6 bases). The CDR3 is made up of 15 amino acids. Trimming cost V 3 bases and J 4 bases, with 15 bases left between them. Germline values: CDR1 MNHNS, CDR2 SASEGT. The CDR3 DNA reads TGTGCCAGCAGTGAGGGAGCGGGTGGCGGAGAGACCCAGTACTTC. It specifies CASSEGAGGGETQYF.

The chain is built from TRBV7-2 and TRBJ1-3; no reliable D call. V was shortened by 3 bases and J by 0 bases, with 6 bases between the two germline ends. The CDR3 consists of 14 residues. The V gene's germline CDR1 is SGHTA and CDR2 FQGNSA. The CDR3 DNA is TGTGCCAGCAGCTTTGGCCTCTCTGGAAACACCATATATTTT. It is translated as CASSFGLSGNTIYF.

This clone was recorded once. The gene calls are TRBV12-3 or TRBV12-4 and TRBJ1-1, with D possibly matching TRBD1 (5 bases). The CDR3 has 12 residues. V dropped 10 bases and J dropped 5 bases, with 14 bases sitting between them. CDR3 in amino acids: CATHLDKTEAFF. As DNA, the CDR3 is TGTGCCACTCACTTGGACAAGACTGAAGCTTTCTTT.

CDR3 DNA sequence: TGCGCCAGCAGCTTGGGAGCTCCGGACGAGCAGTACTTC. This encodes CASSLGAPDEQYF. The gene calls are TRBV5-1 and TRBJ2-7; D remains unclear. The CDR3 totals 13 residues. Looked up from germline, CDR1 is SGHRS and CDR2 is YFSETQ. The V end was cut by 0 bases, the J end by 5 bases, with 9 bases between.

V usage is TRBV18 and J usage is TRBJ2-7, with 9 bases identical to TRBD1. The V segment lost 5 bases and the J segment 1 base; nucleotides outside the gene matches: 9. This CDR3 spans 16 amino acids. Germline V gene lookup returns CDR1 KGHSH and CDR2 LQKENI. The CDR3: CASSGDADRGSYEQYF. The CDR3, as DNA: TGTGCCAGCTCAGGCGACGCGGACAGGGGATCCTACGAGCAGTACTTC. Full variable domain (rest looked up from reference TRBV18 and TRBJ2-7): NAGVMQNPRHLVRRRGQEARLRCSPMKGHSHVYWYRQLPEEGLKFMVYLQKENIIDESGMPKERFSAEFPKEGPSILRIQQVVRGDSAAYFCASSGDADRGSYEQYFGPGTRLTVT.

This chain uses TRBV19 with TRBJ2-1; TRBD2 aligns across 8 bases. J lost 3 bases, V lost 6 bases, and 1 base had no gene match. The germline V gene has CDR1 LNHDA and CDR2 SQIVND (reference sequence). The CDR3 is made up of 13 amino acids. The CDR3 nucleotides read TGTGCCAGTAGCCGGGAGGGCTACAATGAGCAGTTCTTC. Its protein is CASSREGYNEQFF.

The rearrangement uses TRBV30 and TRBJ1-3, with 9 positions matching TRBD1. In germline, CDR1 is GTSNPN, CDR2 SVGIG (reference sequence). The V segment lost 3 bases and the J segment 0 bases; nucleotides outside the gene matches: 3. This CDR3 has 15 amino acids. CDR3 in amino acids: CAWRATGGSGNTIYF. The CDR3 nucleotides are TGTGCCTGGAGGGCGACAGGGGGCTCTGGAAACACCATATATTTT.

This clone showed up just a few times. This chain links TRBV7-2 with TRBJ1-1; TRBD1 might be the D (5 bases). Germline CDR1 reads SGHTA; CDR2 reads FQGNSA. Trimming pared 5 bases from V and 0 bases from J, leaving 19 bases between. The CDR3 runs to 17 residues. CDR3 coding DNA: TGTGCCAGCAGCCACGGTGGGGGGGTGGGTTTGAACACTGAAGCTTTCTTT. This gives the protein CASSHGGGVGLNTEAFF.

The chain has TRBV6-6 and TRBJ1-5, with D possibly matching TRBD1 (5 bases). CDR1 MNHNY and CDR2 SVGAGI come from the germline V gene (reference sequence). CDR3 size: 11 residues. V lost 7 bases, J lost 6 bases, and 7 bases lay in between. The CDR3: CASTGGQPQHF. The CDR3 coding sequence is TGTGCCAGCACGGGGGGTCAGCCCCAGCATTTT.

The rearrangement joins TRBV5-1 to TRBJ1-1, with 8 bases that match TRBD1. Germline values: CDR1 SGHRS, CDR2 YFSETQ. The CDR3 loop spans 15 amino acids. V shed 4 bases, J shed 1 base, and the junction held 6 bases outside the gene matches. In DNA, the CDR3 is TGCGCCAGCAGCCACGACAGGGGATCGAACACTGAAGCTTTCTTT. Protein sequence: CASSHDRGSNTEAFF.

The V gene is TRBV15, the J gene TRBJ2-3, with TRBD1 as a possible D gene (5 bases). The CDR3 length is 14 residues. The V gene's germline CDR1 is LNHNV and CDR2 YYDKDF (reference sequence). The V end lost 2 bases, the J end lost 3 bases, and 9 bases lay between the germline ends. CDR3 bases: TGTGCCACCAGCAGACCACGACAGACAGATACGCAGTATTTT. It yields the protein CATSRPRQTDTQYF.

CDR3 nucleotides: TGTGCCAGTAGTCCGCTAGTCCAAGAGACCCAGTACTTC. As protein: CASSPLVQETQYF. The chain joins TRBV19 to TRBJ2-5; D gene uncertain. Germline V lookup: CDR1 LNHDA, CDR2 SQIVND (reference sequence). Trimming left V 5 bases short and J 1 base short, with 8 bases between. This CDR3 has 13 residues.

The chain carries TRBV11-1 and TRBJ2-1, with D possibly matching TRBD1 (5 bases). CDR1 SGHAT and CDR2 FQDESV come from the germline V gene (reference sequence). Trimming took 1 base from V and 6 from J, leaving 13 bases between them. CDR3 length equals 15 residues. The CDR3 spells CASSLVGAALNEQFF. The CDR3 region has the DNA TGTGCCAGCAGCTTAGTAGGGGCAGCTCTCAATGAGCAGTTCTTC.

This chain joins TRBV2 and TRBJ2-3; 10 bases fit TRBD2. V shed 6 bases and J 2 bases; nucleotides not matched to a gene: 5. The CDR3 contains 15 residues. CDR1 and CDR2 (germline): SNHLY, FYNNEI. The chain's CDR3 is CASRRLAGVTDTQYF. CDR3 coding DNA: TGTGCCAGCAGACGGCTAGCGGGGGTCACAGATACGCAGTATTTT.

The CDR3 is CASVGQGNTEAFF. The CDR3, as DNA: TGTGCCAGCGTCGGCCAGGGTAACACTGAAGCTTTCTTT. The rearrangement joins TRBV2 to TRBJ1-1; possible D gene TRBD1, 5 bases. Germline CDR1 is SNHLY and CDR2 is FYNNEI. There are 13 residues in the CDR3. The germline V and J ends were trimmed by 8 bases and 2 bases, with 12 bases remaining between them.

This clone has just one count. V and J are TRBV20-1 and TRBJ1-1; 9 bases are a match to TRBD1. V was pared by 6 bases and J by 11 bases, with 4 bases of the junction left unmatched. The germline CDR1 and CDR2 sequences are DFQATT and SNEGSKA (reference sequence). This CDR3 region has 10 residues. In DNA, the CDR3 is TGCAGTGCACAGGGGGCGTATGCTTTCTTT. Its protein is CSAQGAYAFF.

The V gene is TRBV4-3, the J gene TRBJ1-6; TRBD1 aligns across 9 bases. V shed 7 bases, J shed 9 bases, and the junction held 7 bases outside the gene matches. Looked up from germline, CDR1 is LGHNA and CDR2 is YSLEER. The CDR3 length is 14 residues. Here the CDR3 reads CASNRDRAVSPLHF. CDR3 nucleotides: TGCGCCAGCAACCGGGACAGGGCTGTTTCACCCCTCCACTTT.

V is TRBV6-2 or TRBV6-3 and J is TRBJ2-5, with D possibly matching TRBD1 (6 bases). V was trimmed by 4 bases and J by 4 bases, leaving 16 bases between them. Germline loops: CDR1 MNHEY, CDR2 SVGEGT. This CDR3 contains 15 residues. The CDR3 coding sequence is TGTGCCAGCAGTTTACTTTGGACAGCACCAGAGACCCAGTACTTC. Its protein is CASSLLWTAPETQYF.

The gene calls are TRBV19 and TRBJ1-1, with 8 bases that match TRBD1. CDR3 length: 13 amino acids. With V trimmed by 6 bases and J by 5 bases, 5 bases remained unmatched. CDR1 LNHDA and CDR2 SQIVND come from the germline V gene (reference sequence). The DNA of the CDR3 is TGTGCCAGTAGACGACAGGGGTGGACTGAAGCTTTCTTT. Protein sequence: CASRRQGWTEAFF.

This chain joins TRBV13 and TRBJ2-1, with 9 bases identical to TRBD1. J gave up 5 bases and V 1 base, and 3 bases lay outside the gene matches. Germline loops: CDR1 PRHDT, CDR2 FYEKMQ (reference sequence). The CDR3 sequence is 15 residues long. The CDR3 bases are TGTGCCAGCAGCTTAGTACAGGGGGCCCACAATGAGCAGTTCTTC. Amino acid sequence: CASSLVQGAHNEQFF.

J is TRBJ2-7 and V is TRBV5-8, with D maybe TRBD2 (6 bases). The CDR3 is 14 residues long. Germline loops: CDR1 SGHTS, CDR2 YDEGEE. V lost 2 bases to trimming and J lost 3 bases, with 12 bases between them. CDR3 residues: CASSLGDFIYEQYF. The CDR3 bases are TGTGCCAGCAGCTTAGGGGACTTTATCTACGAGCAGTACTTC.

The rearrangement joins TRBV19 to TRBJ1-4; 8 bases are shared with TRBD1. Germline V CDR1 and CDR2: LNHDA, SQIVND (reference sequence). The CDR3 runs 14 residues. V dropped 6 bases and J dropped 9; count of bases not matched to a gene: 9. In DNA, the CDR3 is TGTGCCAGTAGGACGGACAGGGAAGCGAAAAAACTGTTTTTT. Translated, it gives CASRTDREAKKLFF.

The V call is TRBV9, the J call TRBJ1-3; no definite D call. The germline V gene encodes CDR1 SGDLS and CDR2 YYNGEE. CDR3 size: 14 residues. V was shortened by 4 bases and J by 0 bases, with 8 bases between the two germline ends. The CDR3: CASSLRSSGNTIYF. CDR3 nucleotide sequence: TGTGCCAGCAGCCTACGGAGCTCTGGAAACACCATATATTTT.

The rearrangement joins TRBV6-5 to TRBJ1-2; 9 bases map to TRBD1. The V gene end was trimmed by 5 bases and the J gene end by 6 bases; junction bases not matched to a gene: 4. The CDR3 contains 13 residues. Per the germline V gene, CDR1 is MNHEY and CDR2 is SVGAGI. CDR3 nucleotides: TGTGCCAGCAGTCACCGGGACAGGGATGGCTACACCTTC. Its protein product is CASSHRDRDGYTF.

CDR3 amino acids: CSLRDSHQETQYF. The CDR3 bases are TGCAGCTTAAGGGACAGCCATCAAGAGACCCAGTACTTC. V usage is TRBV29-1 and J usage is TRBJ2-5; 7 bases map to TRBD1. This CDR3 has 13 amino acids. The V gene's germline CDR1 is SQVTM and CDR2 ANQGSEA. V was pared by 8 bases and J by 2 bases, with 8 bases of the junction left unmatched.

J is TRBJ1-6 and V is TRBV3-1 (or the pseudogene TRBV3-2); maybe TRBD1 (6 bases). Germline lookup yields CDR1 LGHDT and CDR2 YNNKEL (reference sequence). CDR3 length: 16 residues. V lost 3 bases and J 9 bases, leaving 18 bases between the germline ends. CDR3 sequence (DNA): TGTGCCAGCAGCCAGGACGGACAGTTGGGATTTTCACCCCTCCACTTT. It is translated as CASSQDGQLGFSPLHF.

The chain links TRBV5-4 to TRBJ2-3; 8 bases line up with TRBD2. CDR1 SGHNT and CDR2 YYREEE come from the germline V gene (reference sequence). Trimming at V came to 4 bases and at J to 1 base, leaving 8 bases not matched to a gene. CDR3 length: 16 amino acids. CDR3 DNA: TGTGCCAGCAGCCTTCCGGGAGGGCCACGCACAGATACGCAGTATTTT. Encoded protein: CASSLPGGPRTDTQYF.